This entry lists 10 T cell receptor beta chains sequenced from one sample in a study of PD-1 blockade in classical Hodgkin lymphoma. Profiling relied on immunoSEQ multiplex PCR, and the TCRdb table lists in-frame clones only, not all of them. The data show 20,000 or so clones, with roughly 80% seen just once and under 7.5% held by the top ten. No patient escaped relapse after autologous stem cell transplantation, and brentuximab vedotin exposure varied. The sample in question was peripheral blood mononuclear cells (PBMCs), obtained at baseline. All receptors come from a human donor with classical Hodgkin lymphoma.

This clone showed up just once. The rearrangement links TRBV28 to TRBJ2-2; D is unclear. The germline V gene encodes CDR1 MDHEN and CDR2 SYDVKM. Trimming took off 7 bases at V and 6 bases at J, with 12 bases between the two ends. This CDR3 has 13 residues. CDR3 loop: CASTHTAPGELFF. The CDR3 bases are TGTGCCAGCACCCACACCGCACCCGGGGAGCTGTTTTTT. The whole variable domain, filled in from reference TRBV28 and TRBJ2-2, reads DVKVTQSSRYLVKRTGEKVFLECVQDMDHENMFWYRQDPGLGLRLIYFSYDVKMKEKGDIPEGYSVSREKKERFSLILESASTNQTSMYLCASTHTAPGELFFGEGSRLTVL.

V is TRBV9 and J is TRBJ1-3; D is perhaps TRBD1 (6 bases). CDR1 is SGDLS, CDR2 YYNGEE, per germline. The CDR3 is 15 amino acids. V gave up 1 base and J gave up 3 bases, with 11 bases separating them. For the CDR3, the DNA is TGTGCCAGCAGCGTACAACAGGGTGGTGGAAACACCATATATTTT. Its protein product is CASSVQQGGGNTIYF.

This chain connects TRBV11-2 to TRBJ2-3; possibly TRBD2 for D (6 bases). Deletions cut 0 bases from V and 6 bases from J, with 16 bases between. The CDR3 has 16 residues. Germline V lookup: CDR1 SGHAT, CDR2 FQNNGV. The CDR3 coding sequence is TGTGCCAGCAGCTTAGATATAGTTAGCGGTCTGGATACGCAGTATTTT. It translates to CASSLDIVSGLDTQYF.

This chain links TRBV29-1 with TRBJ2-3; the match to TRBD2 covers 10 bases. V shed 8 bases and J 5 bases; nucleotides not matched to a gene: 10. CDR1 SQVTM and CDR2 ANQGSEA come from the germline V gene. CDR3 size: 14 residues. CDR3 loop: CSFLTSGSQDTQYF. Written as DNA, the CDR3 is TGCAGCTTCCTGACTAGCGGGTCGCAAGATACGCAGTATTTT.

CDR3 amino acids: CASSAIREDRPYGYTF. The CDR3 nucleotides read TGTGCCAGCAGCGCCATAAGAGAAGACAGACCTTATGGCTACACCTTC. The chain joins TRBV9 to TRBJ1-2; tentatively, D is TRBD1 (5 bases). The CDR3 consists of 16 residues. Trimming removed 3 bases at V and 5 bases at J, with 20 bases between. CDR1 is SGDLS, CDR2 YYNGEE, per germline.

In DNA, the CDR3 is TGTGCCAGCCGGTTGAAGGCGGCTAGCACAGATACGCAGTATTTT. This gives the protein CASRLKAASTDTQYF. This sequence joins TRBV6-5 and TRBJ2-3; D is uncertain. This CDR3 has 15 amino acids. Germline loops: CDR1 MNHEY, CDR2 SVGAGI. Trimming stripped 8 bases from V and 0 bases from J, with 15 bases between.

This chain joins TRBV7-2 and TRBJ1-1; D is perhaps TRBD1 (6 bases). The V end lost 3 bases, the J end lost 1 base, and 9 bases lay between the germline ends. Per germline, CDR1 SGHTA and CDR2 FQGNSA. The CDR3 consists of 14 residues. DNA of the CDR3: TGTGCCAGCAGCTTGAACAGGGAGAACACTGAAGCTTTCTTT. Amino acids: CASSLNRENTEAFF.

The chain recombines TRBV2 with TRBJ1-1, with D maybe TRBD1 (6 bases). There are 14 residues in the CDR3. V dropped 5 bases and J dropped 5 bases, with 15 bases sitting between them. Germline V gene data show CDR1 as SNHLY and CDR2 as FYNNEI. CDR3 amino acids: CASSPRGERTEAFF. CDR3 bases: TGTGCCAGCAGTCCCAGGGGTGAGCGGACTGAAGCTTTCTTT.

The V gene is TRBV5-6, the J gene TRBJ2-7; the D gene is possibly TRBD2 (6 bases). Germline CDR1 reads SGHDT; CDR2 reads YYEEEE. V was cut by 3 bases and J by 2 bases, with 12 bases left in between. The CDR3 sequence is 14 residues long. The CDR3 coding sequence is TGTGCCAGCAGCTCTCTGGGGGAGGCCTACGAGCAGTACTTC. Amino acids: CASSSLGEAYEQYF.

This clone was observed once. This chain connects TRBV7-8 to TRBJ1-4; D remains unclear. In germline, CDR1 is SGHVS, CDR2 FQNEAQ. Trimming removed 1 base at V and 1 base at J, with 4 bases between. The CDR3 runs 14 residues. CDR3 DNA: TGTGCCAGCAGCTTAGGCAGAACTAATGAAAAACTGTTTTTT. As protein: CASSLGRTNEKLFF.